The 28 T cell receptor beta chains presented below share a single source sample, sequenced in a study of shared clonotypes between healthy human individuals. The assay was immunoSEQ multiplex PCR, and TCRdb's table has in-frame clones only and misses some. The sample consists of 2 million to 2.5 million clones, just over 90% of them appearing once. Sequencing was carried out using naive CD4+ T cells from PBMCs. Subset defined: CD45RA+ positively selected. The receptor source for this set is a man between 18 and 29 years old in good health. Some clones in this sample may be carry-over from other donors' samples.

This clone has just one count. The gene calls are TRBV9 and TRBJ2-5, with 10 nucleotides matching TRBD2. This CDR3 has 15 residues. Per germline, CDR1 SGDLS and CDR2 YYNGEE. The V segment lost 4 bases and the J segment 5 bases; nucleotides outside the gene matches: 8. DNA of the CDR3: TGTGCCAGCAGCCCAACCGGGACTAGCGTGGAGACCCAGTACTTC. Its protein is CASSPTGTSVETQYF.

The chain has TRBV10-3 and TRBJ2-1; maybe TRBD2 (7 bases). Germline-derived CDR1 and CDR2 are ENHRY and SYGVKD. This CDR3 region has 14 residues. V lost 10 bases, J lost 7 bases, and 20 bases lay in between. CDR3 sequence reads: CATRGPGTINEQFF. The CDR3 DNA sequence: TGTGCCACCCGGGGGCCTGGGACTATTAATGAGCAGTTCTTC.

Points on this clone: This CDR3 is also generated by other DNA sequences in the sample. The chain joins TRBV29-1 to TRBJ2-3, with D perhaps TRBD1 (7 bases). The CDR3 sequence is 13 residues long. Germline-derived CDR1 and CDR2 are SQVTM and ANQGSEA. The V gene lost 7 bases and the J gene lost 0 bases, with 11 bases spanning the gap. CDR3 sequence: CSAAGGSTDTQYF. CDR3 bases: TGCAGCGCCGCAGGGGGGAGCACAGATACGCAGTATTTT.

This rearrangement joins TRBV6-5 to TRBJ1-2; D is unresolved. Germline loops: CDR1 MNHEY, CDR2 SVGAGI. The V gene lost 0 bases and the J gene lost 8 bases, with 16 bases spanning the gap. CDR3 length: 15 residues. CDR3: CASSYSGQGPGGYTF. CDR3 bases: TGTGCCAGCAGTTACTCCGGCCAAGGCCCGGGGGGCTACACCTTC.

The genes are TRBV19 and TRBJ1-5; TRBD1 is a possible D gene (6 bases). Germline values: CDR1 LNHDA, CDR2 SQIVND (reference sequence). CDR3 size: 15 residues. Deletions cut 3 bases from V and 2 bases from J, with 11 bases between. The CDR3 DNA sequence: TGTGCCAGTAGTATTTTTAACAGGGGCAATCAGCCCCAGCATTTT. Translation gives CASSIFNRGNQPQHF.

This sequence joins TRBV18 and TRBJ2-5, with 10 bases matching TRBD2. Germline V gives CDR1 KGHSH, CDR2 LQKENI. This CDR3 region has 18 residues. The V gene end was trimmed by 4 bases and the J gene end by 4 bases; junction bases not matched to a gene: 15. CDR3 nucleotide sequence: TGTGCCAGCTCACTCTGGGGCCGAGCGGGAGGGCCACTAGAGACCCAGTACTTC. Translating gives CASSLWGRAGGPLETQYF.

This clone appeared once. The rearrangement links TRBV30 to TRBJ2-1, with D tentatively TRBD1 (6 bases). There are 16 residues in the CDR3. Germline-derived CDR1 and CDR2 are GTSNPN and SVGIG (reference sequence). Trimming cost V 8 bases and J 4 bases, with 24 bases left between them. In DNA, the CDR3 is TGTGCCGGAGAAGGGATTCGGACAGTAATTTACAATGAGCAGTTCTTC. It specifies CAGEGIRTVIYNEQFF.

A single count supports this clone. Other nucleotide sequences in the sample specify the same CDR3. This sequence joins TRBV5-1 and TRBJ2-1, with D perhaps matching TRBD2 (6 bases). V was cut by 0 bases and J by 4 bases, with 11 bases left in between. Germline assignment: CDR1 SGHRS and CDR2 YFSETQ. There are 15 residues in the CDR3. The CDR3 loop reads CASSLVAGSYNEQFF. The CDR3 nucleotides are TGCGCCAGCAGCTTGGTGGCGGGATCGTACAATGAGCAGTTCTTC.

There are a few counts of this clone. CDR3 region: CASKAASNTEAFF. In DNA form, the CDR3 reads TGCGCCAGCAAGGCAGCCTCGAACACTGAAGCTTTCTTT. The chain carries TRBV10-1 and TRBJ1-1; D is unresolved. V dropped 7 bases and J dropped 1 base, with 10 bases sitting between them. CDR1 WNHNN and CDR2 SYGVQD come from the germline V gene (reference sequence). The CDR3 runs 13 residues.

The CDR3 bases are TGTGCCAGCTCACCAGTTAGCGGGAGAAATGAGCAGTTCTTC. Translation: CASSPVSGRNEQFF. V usage is TRBV18 and J usage is TRBJ2-1, with 9 bases matching TRBD2. The length of the CDR3 is 14 residues. Unmatched junction bases numbered 3, after V lost 2 bases and J lost 7 bases. The germline gives CDR1 KGHSH, CDR2 LQKENI.

The gene calls are TRBV9 and TRBJ1-5; no clear D. Trimming stripped 2 bases from V and 0 bases from J, with 9 bases between. The length of the CDR3 is 15 residues. Looked up from germline, CDR1 is SGDLS and CDR2 is YYNGEE. The CDR3 DNA reads TGTGCCAGCAGCGTCTCCCCCCATAGCAATCAGCCCCAGCATTTT. It yields the protein CASSVSPHSNQPQHF.

The chain employs TRBV5-1 and TRBJ2-5; D is undetermined. The CDR3 contains 12 residues. The V and J ends lost 2 bases and 4 bases respectively, with 6 bases between them. Germline CDR1 SGHRS, CDR2 YFSETQ. Written as DNA, the CDR3 is TGCGCCAGCAGCTTCCTAGGAGAGACCCAGTACTTC. It translates to CASSFLGETQYF.

The genes are TRBV5-1 and TRBJ2-3, with D perhaps TRBD1 or TRBD2 (6 bases each). V was clipped by 0 bases and J by 6 bases, with 11 bases between them. The V gene's germline CDR1 is SGHRS and CDR2 YFSETQ. The CDR3 consists of 14 residues. The CDR3: CASSLALGGDTQYF. The CDR3 bases are TGCGCCAGCAGCTTGGCCCTAGGGGGGGATACGCAGTATTTT. The whole variable domain, filled in from reference TRBV5-1 and TRBJ2-3, reads KAGVTQTPRYLIKTRGQQVTLSCSPISGHRSVSWYQQTPGQGLQFLFEYFSETQRNKGNFPGRFSGRQFSNSRSEMNVSTLELGDSALYLCASSLALGGDTQYFGPGTRLTVL.

The rearrangement links TRBV30 to TRBJ1-1, with D uncertain. The CDR3 is 11 amino acids. Germline V gene data show CDR1 as GTSNPN and CDR2 as SVGIG (reference sequence). V lost 8 bases and J lost 4, with 11 bases in between. CDR3 nucleotides: TGTGCCGGGTGGTGGATCACTGAAGCTTTCTTT. It yields the protein CAGWWITEAFF.

This clone was observed a single time. The J gene is TRBJ2-1, the V gene TRBV6-5, with unresolved D. Germline CDR1 reads MNHEY; CDR2 reads SVGAGI. V was pared by 2 bases and J by 5 bases, with 16 bases between. CDR3 length equals 16 residues. The CDR3 region is CASSYGIVSSHNEQFF. The CDR3 DNA is TGTGCCAGCAGTTACGGTATTGTTAGTAGCCACAATGAGCAGTTCTTC.

This rearrangement joins TRBV5-1 to TRBJ2-7, with no clear D. This CDR3 region has 14 residues. Germline V gene lookup returns CDR1 SGHRS and CDR2 YFSETQ. V lost 0 bases, J lost 2 bases, and 9 bases lay in between. CDR3 in amino acids: CASSLAAPTYEQYF. The CDR3 DNA sequence: TGCGCCAGCAGCTTGGCCGCTCCAACCTACGAGCAGTACTTC.

V usage is TRBV29-1 and J usage is TRBJ2-1; TRBD2 aligns across 10 bases. The CDR3 totals 12 residues. Germline CDR1 SQVTM, CDR2 ANQGSEA. V shed 3 bases and J 10 bases; nucleotides not matched to a gene: 3. In DNA form, the CDR3 reads TGCAGCGTTGACCCAGCGGGGGGGGAGCAGTTCTTC. It translates to CSVDPAGGEQFF.

Here the CDR3 reads CASSSGTGDEQYF. In DNA, the CDR3 is TGTGCCAGCAGCTCCGGGACAGGGGACGAGCAGTACTTC. The chain has TRBV11-3 and TRBJ2-7, with 10 positions matching TRBD1. The CDR3 covers 13 residues. The ends lost 4 bases at V and 5 bases at J; junction bases unmatched: 2. Germline lookup yields CDR1 SGHNT and CDR2 YENEEA.

The chain is built from TRBV6-1 and TRBJ1-4; D possibly corresponds to TRBD1 (6 bases). CDR1 and CDR2 (germline): MNHNS, SASEGT. This CDR3 has 14 residues. V was pared by 6 bases and J by 8 bases, with 16 bases between. As DNA, the CDR3 is TGTGCCAGCAGGGGGGCTGAGGTCCCGGAAAAACTGTTTTTT. As protein: CASRGAEVPEKLFF.

The chain uses TRBV7-9 and TRBJ1-3, with a weak D call TRBD1 (5 bases). V shed 0 bases and J shed 2 bases, with 5 bases lying between them. The CDR3 has 14 residues. Per germline, CDR1 SEHNR and CDR2 FQNEAQ (reference sequence). In nucleotides, the CDR3 is TGTGCCAGCAGCTTAGCAGGGGCTGGAAACACCATATATTTT. This translates into CASSLAGAGNTIYF.

The rearrangement joins TRBV5-4 to TRBJ2-7, with 8 bases lining up with TRBD2. With V trimmed by 4 bases and J by 5 bases, 11 bases remained unmatched. Germline loops: CDR1 SGHNT, CDR2 YYREEE (reference sequence). The CDR3 runs 15 residues. The CDR3 sequence is CASSPVGSGINEQYF. The DNA for the CDR3 is TGTGCCAGCAGCCCGGTGGGTAGCGGGATAAACGAGCAGTACTTC.

The J gene is TRBJ2-1, the V gene TRBV5-1, with TRBD1 identical over 9 bases. Trimming cost V 2 bases and J 5 bases; bases outside gene matches: 5. Germline CDR1 SGHRS, CDR2 YFSETQ. The CDR3 sequence is 15 residues long. The CDR3 region is CASSFGTGNNNEQFF. As DNA, the CDR3 is TGCGCCAGCAGCTTCGGGACAGGGAATAACAATGAGCAGTTCTTC.

J is TRBJ2-7 and V is TRBV27; the D is unclear. V was cut by 0 bases and J by 6 bases, with 21 bases left in between. CDR3 length equals 17 residues. Germline assignment: CDR1 MNHEY and CDR2 SMNVEV (reference sequence). CDR3 residues: CASSLSIAPAQSSEQYF. The CDR3 region has the DNA TGTGCCAGCAGTTTATCCATAGCACCGGCCCAATCTAGCGAGCAGTACTTC.

The chain is built from TRBV30 and TRBJ1-1, with D possibly matching TRBD1 (5 bases). The CDR3 length is 12 residues. V lost 0 bases, J lost 7 bases, and 9 bases lay in between. Germline loops: CDR1 GTSNPN, CDR2 SVGIG (reference sequence). The CDR3 nucleotides are TGTGCCTGGAGTGTTTCAGGGAGTGAAGCTTTCTTT. Translation gives CAWSVSGSEAFF.

V and J are TRBV19 and TRBJ1-3; D gene unclear. This CDR3 is built from 15 residues. In germline, CDR1 is LNHDA, CDR2 SQIVND (reference sequence). V shed 4 bases and J shed 4 bases, with 14 bases lying between them. The CDR3 loop reads CASSTTRTGGNTIYF. The CDR3 DNA reads as TGTGCCAGTAGTACAACACGCACCGGAGGAAACACCATATATTTT. Variable domain in full (rest from reference TRBV19 and TRBJ1-3): DGGITQSPKYLFRKEGQNVTLSCEQNLNHDAMYWYRQDPGQGLRLIYYSQIVNDFQKGDIAEGYSVSREKKESFPLTVTSAQKNPTAFYLCASSTTRTGGNTIYFGEGSWLTVV.

The chain has TRBV19 and TRBJ1-2; D unresolved. The CDR3 runs to 12 residues. V lost 7 bases, J lost 8 bases, and 14 bases lay in between. CDR1 is LNHDA and CDR2 is SQIVND in the germline V gene (reference sequence). CDR3 in DNA: TGTGCCAGTAATTCCGACATTGTCGGCTACACCTTC. Its translation is CASNSDIVGYTF.

A single count supports this clone. The V gene is TRBV6-1, the J gene TRBJ2-7; the D gene is possibly TRBD2 (7 bases). Germline CDR1 is MNHNS and CDR2 is SASEGT. The CDR3 runs 13 residues. Trimming shortened V by 2 bases and J by 5 bases, and 10 bases separated the two germline ends. The CDR3 DNA is TGTGCCAGCAGTGAAAGGGGGGGAGACGAGCAGTACTTC. This codes for CASSERGGDEQYF.

This rearrangement joins TRBV6-1 to TRBJ2-7, with D perhaps TRBD2 (7 bases). Germline loops: CDR1 MNHNS, CDR2 SASEGT. Trimming removed 7 bases from V and 7 bases from J, with 20 bases in between. The CDR3 is 14 amino acids. The CDR3 sequence is CASKGGAGVWEQYF. CDR3 in DNA: TGTGCCAGCAAAGGGGGGGCTGGGGTCTGGGAGCAGTACTTC.